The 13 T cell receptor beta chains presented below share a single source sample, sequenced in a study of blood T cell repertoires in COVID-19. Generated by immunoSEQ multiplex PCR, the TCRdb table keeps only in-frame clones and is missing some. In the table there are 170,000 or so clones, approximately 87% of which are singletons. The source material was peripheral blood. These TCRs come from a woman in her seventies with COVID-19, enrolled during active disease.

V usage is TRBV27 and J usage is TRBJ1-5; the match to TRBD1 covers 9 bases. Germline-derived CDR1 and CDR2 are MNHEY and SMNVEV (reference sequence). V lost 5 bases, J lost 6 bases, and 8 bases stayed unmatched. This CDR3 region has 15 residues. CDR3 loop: CASSPGQGRGQPQHF. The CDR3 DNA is TGTGCCAGCAGTCCGGGACAGGGAAGAGGTCAGCCCCAGCATTTT.

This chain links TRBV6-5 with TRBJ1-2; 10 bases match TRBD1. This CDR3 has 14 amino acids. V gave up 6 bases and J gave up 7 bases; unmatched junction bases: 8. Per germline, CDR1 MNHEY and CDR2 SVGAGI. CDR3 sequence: CASRRLGQGSGYTF. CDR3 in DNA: TGTGCCAGCAGACGACTGGGACAGGGGAGTGGCTACACCTTC.

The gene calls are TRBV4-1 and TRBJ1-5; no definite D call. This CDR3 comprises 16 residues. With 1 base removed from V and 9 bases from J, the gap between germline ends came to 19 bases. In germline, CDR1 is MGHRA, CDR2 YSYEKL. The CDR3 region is CASSQVAMAVRAPQHF. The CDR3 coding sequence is TGCGCCAGCAGCCAAGTGGCGATGGCAGTGAGGGCGCCCCAGCATTTT.

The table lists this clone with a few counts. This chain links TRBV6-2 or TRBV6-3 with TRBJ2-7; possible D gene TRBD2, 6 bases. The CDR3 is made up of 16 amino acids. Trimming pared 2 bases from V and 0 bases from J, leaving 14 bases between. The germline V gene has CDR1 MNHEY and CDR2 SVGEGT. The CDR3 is CASSYMGQGLSYEQYF. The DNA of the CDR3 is TGTGCCAGCAGTTACATGGGGCAGGGACTCTCCTACGAGCAGTACTTC.

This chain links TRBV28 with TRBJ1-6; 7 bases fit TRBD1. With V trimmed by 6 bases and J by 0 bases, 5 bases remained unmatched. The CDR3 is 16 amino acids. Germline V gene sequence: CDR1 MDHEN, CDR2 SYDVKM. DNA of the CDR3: TGTGCCAGCAGACAACAGGGGATCTCCTATAATTCACCCCTCCACTTT. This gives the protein CASRQQGISYNSPLHF. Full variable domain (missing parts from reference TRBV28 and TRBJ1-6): DVKVTQSSRYLVKRTGEKVFLECVQDMDHENMFWYRQDPGLGLRLIYFSYDVKMKEKGDIPEGYSVSREKKERFSLILESASTNQTSMYLCASRQQGISYNSPLHFGNGTRLTVT.

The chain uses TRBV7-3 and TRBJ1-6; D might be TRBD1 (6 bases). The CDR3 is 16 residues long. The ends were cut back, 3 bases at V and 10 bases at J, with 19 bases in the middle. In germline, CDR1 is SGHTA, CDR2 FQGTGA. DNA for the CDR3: TGTGCCAGCAGCTTCCAGGGGCCGGGCGGATTATCACCCCTCCACTTT. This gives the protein CASSFQGPGGLSPLHF.

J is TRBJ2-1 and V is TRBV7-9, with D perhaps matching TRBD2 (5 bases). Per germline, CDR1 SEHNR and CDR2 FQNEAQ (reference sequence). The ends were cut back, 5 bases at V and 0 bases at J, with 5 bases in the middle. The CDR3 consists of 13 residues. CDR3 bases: TGTGCCAGCAGCGCGGGCTCCTACAATGAGCAGTTCTTC. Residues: CASSAGSYNEQFF.

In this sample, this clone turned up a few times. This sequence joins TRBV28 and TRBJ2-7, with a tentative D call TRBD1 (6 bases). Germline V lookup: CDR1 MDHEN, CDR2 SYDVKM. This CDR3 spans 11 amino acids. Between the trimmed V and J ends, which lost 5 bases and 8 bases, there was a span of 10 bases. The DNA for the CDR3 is TGTGCCAGCAGTGGACAGTCAAAGCAGTACTTC. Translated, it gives CASSGQSKQYF.

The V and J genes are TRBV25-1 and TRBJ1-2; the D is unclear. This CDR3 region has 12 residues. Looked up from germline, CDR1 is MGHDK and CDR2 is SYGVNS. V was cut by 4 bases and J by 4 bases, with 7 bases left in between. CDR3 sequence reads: CASSAGPYGYTF. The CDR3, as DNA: TGTGCCAGCAGTGCGGGTCCCTATGGCTACACCTTC.

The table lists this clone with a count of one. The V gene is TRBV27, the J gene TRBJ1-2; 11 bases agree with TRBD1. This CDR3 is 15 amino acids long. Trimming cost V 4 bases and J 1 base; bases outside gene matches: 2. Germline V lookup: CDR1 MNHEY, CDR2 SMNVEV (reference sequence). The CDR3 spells CASSWGTGGNYGYTF. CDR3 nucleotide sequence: TGTGCCAGCAGTTGGGGGACAGGGGGTAACTATGGCTACACCTTC.

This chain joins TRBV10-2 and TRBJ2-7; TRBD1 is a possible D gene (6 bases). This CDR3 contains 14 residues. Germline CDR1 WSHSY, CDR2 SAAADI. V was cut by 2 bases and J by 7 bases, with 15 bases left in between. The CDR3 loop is CASSENSGAGEQYF. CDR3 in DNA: TGCGCCAGCAGTGAGAATTCAGGGGCTGGGGAGCAGTACTTC.

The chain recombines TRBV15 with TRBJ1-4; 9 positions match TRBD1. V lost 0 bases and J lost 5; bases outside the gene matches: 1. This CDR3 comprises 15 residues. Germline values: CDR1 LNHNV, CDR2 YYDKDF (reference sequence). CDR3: CATSRDGQGNEKLFF. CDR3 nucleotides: TGTGCCACCAGCAGAGATGGACAGGGGAATGAAAAACTGTTTTTT.

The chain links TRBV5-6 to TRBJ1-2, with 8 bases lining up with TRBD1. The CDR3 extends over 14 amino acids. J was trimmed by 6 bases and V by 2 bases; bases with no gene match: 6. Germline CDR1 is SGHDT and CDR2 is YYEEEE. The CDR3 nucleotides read TGTGCCAGCAGCTTTACAGGGGGGGTTGATGGCTACACCTTC. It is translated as CASSFTGGVDGYTF.